The subject of this entry is one TCR beta chain. Its target is not known. This sample stems from a study of early T cells in non-severe SARS-CoV-2 infection. About the study: Alpha and beta chains were unpaired, from unsorted whole-blood bulk RNA.

Unique molecular identifiers were affixed to single, distinct cDNA molecules. In TCRdb, the 5' RACE reads were re-called with MiXCR into one record per CDR3 protein. The sample holds tens of thousands of distinct CDR3 sequences; roughly 11% are singletons and the top ten take 9.5% to 10%. Study-wide results and caveats: Clonotype matching in VDJdb favored anti-spike CD8 responses and did not capture private and CD4 specificities.

V was trimmed by 7 bases and J by 1 base, leaving 6 bases between them. CDR1 and CDR2 (germline): MGHDK, SYGVNS. There are 12 residues in the CDR3. The sequenced sample was whole blood. This chain uses TRBV25-1 with TRBJ2-3; weak D call: TRBD1 (5 bases). This TCR came from an adult who was a healthcare worker with PCR-confirmed SARS-CoV-2 infection or an uninfected control (not recorded which). The CDR3 sequence is CASIQGTDTQYF. The CDR3, as DNA: TGTGCCAGCATACAGGGCACAGATACGCAGTATTTT.